The next 27 T cell receptor beta chains were all read from a single sample in a study of T cells after posttransplantation cyclophosphamide. Clones were sequenced by immunoSEQ multiplex PCR, and TCRdb holds only the in-frame ones, with some missing. The table shows 8,000 to 9,500 clones, with roughly nine tenths occurring only once. A marrow graft followed busulfan-fludarabine conditioning, with cyclophosphamide on days +3 and +4. Sequences were derived from CD4+ T cells sorted from blood, sampled 1404 days after allogeneic stem cell transplant with posttransplant cyclophosphamide. Receptors originate from a female patient aged 50-59 years who received an allogeneic stem cell transplant from a related donor, was CMV-positive, and had no GVHD. Some T cells may be provided by the graft donor.

This chain connects TRBV2 to TRBJ1-1; D not resolved. Trimming pared 6 bases from V and 0 bases from J, leaving 8 bases between. The CDR3 contains 13 residues. Germline V CDR1 and CDR2: SNHLY, FYNNEI. The CDR3 nucleotides read TGTGCCAGCAGGGTCGACATGAACACTGAAGCTTTCTTT. It translates to CASRVDMNTEAFF.

This chain's CDR3 is CASRNIATNEQFF. The DNA for the CDR3 is TGTGCCAGTAGAAATATAGCGACCAATGAGCAGTTCTTC. V and J are TRBV19 and TRBJ2-1; weak D call: TRBD2 (5 bases). CDR3 size: 13 residues. The V end lost 6 bases, the J end lost 6 bases, and 12 bases lay between the germline ends. CDR1 and CDR2 from the germline V gene are LNHDA and SQIVND (reference sequence).

This clone was seen more than once but under ten times. The V and J genes are TRBV7-2 and TRBJ2-2, with 11 bases identical to TRBD2. Germline values: CDR1 SGHTA, CDR2 FQGNSA. With 3 bases clipped from V and 14 bases from J, the junction kept 5 bases outside the gene matches. The CDR3 length is 13 residues. The CDR3 is CASSFKLAGVLFF. In DNA, the CDR3 is TGTGCCAGCAGCTTTAAACTAGCGGGGGTACTGTTTTTT.

This chain links TRBV7-9 with TRBJ2-1; 8 positions agree with TRBD1. The ends lost 5 bases at V and 7 bases at J; junction bases unmatched: 10. CDR1 is SEHNR, CDR2 FQNEAQ, per germline (reference sequence). The CDR3 has 15 amino acids. CDR3 amino acids: CASSPGQGVKNEQFF. Written as DNA, the CDR3 is TGTGCCAGCAGCCCCGGACAGGGTGTTAAGAATGAGCAGTTCTTC.

V usage is TRBV27 and J usage is TRBJ2-7; TRBD2 matches 8 bases. With 4 bases clipped from V and 1 base from J, the junction kept 3 bases outside the gene matches. The germline V gene encodes CDR1 MNHEY and CDR2 SMNVEV (reference sequence). This CDR3 has 14 residues. DNA for the CDR3: TGTGCCAGCAGTTCACTAGCGGAATCCTACGAGCAGTACTTC. Amino acid sequence: CASSSLAESYEQYF.

The V gene is TRBV27, the J gene TRBJ2-7; 9 nucleotides line up with TRBD2. Germline CDR1 MNHEY, CDR2 SMNVEV (reference sequence). Germline trimming cut 6 bases from V and 3 bases from J; bases unmatched to any gene: 6. The CDR3 sequence is 14 residues long. The CDR3 nucleotides are TGTGCCAGCAGCTTCTCTAGCGGGGTCTACGAGCAGTACTTC. The encoded protein is CASSFSSGVYEQYF.

This chain uses TRBV10-3 with TRBJ1-2; 8 positions match TRBD1. This CDR3 contains 15 residues. The germline V gene has CDR1 ENHRY and CDR2 SYGVKD. The ends lost 6 bases at V and 8 bases at J; junction bases unmatched: 14. The CDR3 sequence is CAIRPFDRGVGGYTF. CDR3 coding DNA: TGTGCCATCAGACCCTTTGACAGGGGTGTGGGAGGCTACACCTTC.

The CDR3 loop reads CASSSRLGQGETQYF. CDR3 nucleotides: TGTGCCAGCAGCTCCCGCCTAGGACAGGGGGAGACCCAGTACTTC. The genes are TRBV5-4 and TRBJ2-5; 9 bases are a match to TRBD1. The J segment lost 5 bases and the V segment lost 3 bases, leaving 8 bases of the junction unmatched. The CDR3 is 15 residues long. CDR1 and CDR2 from the germline V gene are SGHNT and YYREEE (reference sequence).

The chain recombines TRBV7-6 with TRBJ2-5, with D uncertain. This CDR3 contains 13 residues. The V end lost 0 bases, the J end lost 0 bases, and 2 bases lay between the germline ends. Germline CDR1 and CDR2: SGHVS and FNYEAQ. CDR3 loop: CASSLADQETQYF. CDR3 nucleotide sequence: TGTGCCAGCAGCTTAGCCGACCAAGAGACCCAGTACTTC.

CDR3 in amino acids: CASSPPGTSRNTIYF. The CDR3 DNA reads as TGTGCCAGCAGCCCCCCCGGGACATCCAGAAACACCATATATTTT. The chain joins TRBV28 to TRBJ1-3; perhaps TRBD1 as D (6 bases). This CDR3 contains 15 residues. CDR1 MDHEN and CDR2 SYDVKM come from the germline V gene. V was trimmed by 6 bases and J by 5 bases, leaving 17 bases between them.

The chain employs TRBV27 and TRBJ2-5; unclear D gene. Germline values: CDR1 MNHEY, CDR2 SMNVEV (reference sequence). V lost 4 bases and J 0 bases, leaving 9 bases between the germline ends. The CDR3 has 14 residues. The CDR3 DNA follows: TGTGCCAGCAGTTCCCCCGTCCACCAAGAGACCCAGTACTTC. Amino acid sequence: CASSSPVHQETQYF.

The chain has TRBV5-1 and TRBJ1-2; no clear D. The V gene lost 0 bases and the J gene lost 8 bases, with 8 bases spanning the gap. The CDR3 extends over 12 amino acids. Germline V gene sequence: CDR1 SGHRS, CDR2 YFSETQ. In nucleotides, the CDR3 is TGCGCCAGCAGCTTGGATGCGTCGGGCTACACCTTC. It yields the protein CASSLDASGYTF.

The chain has TRBV5-1 and TRBJ2-7, with D perhaps TRBD2 (5 bases). The germline V gene has CDR1 SGHRS and CDR2 YFSETQ. The CDR3 has 13 residues. The ends were cut back, 3 bases at V and 2 bases at J, with 9 bases in the middle. CDR3 amino acids: CASSWRIAYEQYF. CDR3 sequence (DNA): TGCGCCAGCAGCTGGAGGATAGCCTACGAGCAGTACTTC.

The chain couples TRBV7-3 to TRBJ2-2, with D tentatively TRBD1 (5 bases). Germline values: CDR1 SGHTA, CDR2 FQGTGA. CDR3 length: 15 amino acids. Trimming left V 1 base short and J 3 bases short, with 9 bases between. The CDR3 bases are TGTGCCAGCAGCTTAATCAGGGTGGACACCGGGGAGCTGTTTTTT. As protein: CASSLIRVDTGELFF.

The genes are TRBV30 and TRBJ2-6; 8 bases agree with TRBD1. V shed 7 bases, J shed 0 bases, and the junction held 5 bases outside the gene matches. The CDR3 sequence is 15 residues long. Germline V gene lookup returns CDR1 GTSNPN and CDR2 SVGIG (reference sequence). CDR3 DNA sequence: TGTGCCTTCGGACAGGGACTCTCTGGGGCCAACGTCCTGACTTTC. This gives the protein CAFGQGLSGANVLTF.

This sequence joins TRBV4-2 and TRBJ1-1, with a tentative D call TRBD1 (6 bases). V lost 1 base to trimming and J lost 10 bases, with 16 bases between them. Germline loops: CDR1 LGHNA, CDR2 YNFKEQ. The CDR3 totals 14 residues. CDR3 sequence reads: CASSQVRTAAGAFF. The CDR3 DNA reads TGTGCCAGCAGCCAAGTTCGGACAGCCGCGGGAGCTTTCTTT.

V gene TRBV19 combines with J gene TRBJ2-7; weak D call: TRBD2 (6 bases). The germline V gene has CDR1 LNHDA and CDR2 SQIVND (reference sequence). V gave up 7 bases and J gave up 2 bases, with 18 bases separating them. This CDR3 region has 15 residues. The DNA for the CDR3 is TGTGCCAGTACCGCCTCGGGAGCACGACCCTACGAGCAGTACTTC. This encodes CASTASGARPYEQYF.

This chain connects TRBV4-1 to TRBJ2-1; 9 bases map to TRBD2. The CDR3 is 16 residues long. Losses at the gene ends were 4 bases for V and 0 bases for J; bases not matched to a gene: 4. Germline CDR1 reads MGHRA; CDR2 reads YSYEKL. CDR3 region: CASSRISGSSYNEQFF. The CDR3 DNA reads TGCGCCAGCAGCCGAATTAGCGGGAGCTCCTACAATGAGCAGTTCTTC.

The CDR3 here is CASRDRDNEQYF. CDR3 nucleotide sequence: TGTGCCAGCCGGGACAGGGACAACGAGCAGTACTTC. This sequence joins TRBV18 and TRBJ2-7; TRBD1 agrees at 9 bases. Germline CDR1 KGHSH, CDR2 LQKENI. The CDR3 spans 12 residues. Unmatched junction bases numbered 4, after V lost 8 bases and J lost 5 bases.

CDR3 in amino acids: CASGSGLAGTYNEQFF. For the CDR3, the DNA is TGTGCTAGTGGATCCGGACTAGCGGGAACCTACAATGAGCAGTTCTTC. The chain couples TRBV12-5 to TRBJ2-1, with 12 bases that match TRBD2. Germline values: CDR1 LGHNT, CDR2 FRNRAP. The CDR3 has 16 residues. The V segment lost 6 bases and the J segment 2 bases; nucleotides outside the gene matches: 5. Variable domain in full (rest from reference TRBV12-5 and TRBJ2-1): DARVTQTPRHKVTEMGQEVTMRCQPILGHNTVFWYRQTMMQGLELLAYFRNRAPLDDSGMPKDRFSAEMPDATLATLKIQPSEPRDSAVYFCASGSGLAGTYNEQFFGPGTRLTVL.

The chain couples TRBV5-1 to TRBJ2-7; perhaps TRBD2 as D (5 bases). Looked up from germline, CDR1 is SGHRS and CDR2 is YFSETQ. Trimming cost V 4 bases and J 3 bases, with 17 bases left between them. CDR3 size: 15 residues. The DNA for the CDR3 is TGCGCCAGCAGCCAAAGCGGCGGGTGGGACTACGAGCAGTACTTC. Protein: CASSQSGGWDYEQYF.

The chain employs TRBV5-6 and TRBJ2-1; no clear D. CDR1 is SGHDT, CDR2 YYEEEE, per germline. The CDR3 runs 12 residues. Deletions cut 1 base from V and 12 bases from J, with 11 bases between. CDR3 DNA sequence: TGTGCCAGCAGCTTGAGGAGCGCTTGGCAGTTCTTC. This gives the protein CASSLRSAWQFF.

This clone was seen just once. The rearrangement links TRBV4-2 to TRBJ2-5; perhaps TRBD1 as D (5 bases). V dropped 1 base and J dropped 5 bases, with 8 bases sitting between them. This CDR3 has 13 amino acids. Germline values: CDR1 LGHNA, CDR2 YNFKEQ. The CDR3 DNA sequence: TGTGCCAGCAGCCAAGGACAGAAGGAGACCCAGTACTTC. Translation: CASSQGQKETQYF.

The V and J genes are TRBV11-2 and TRBJ2-7; 9 bases map to TRBD1. CDR1 SGHAT and CDR2 FQNNGV come from the germline V gene. The trim removed 5 bases at V and 2 bases at J, leaving 7 bases unmatched. This CDR3 is 15 amino acids long. CDR3 DNA sequence: TGTGCCAGCAGCCGAACCAGGACAGGGGCCTACGAGCAGTACTTC. Translating gives CASSRTRTGAYEQYF.

V and J are TRBV28 and TRBJ2-1, with D tentatively TRBD2 (6 bases). The CDR3 contains 14 residues. Trimming took off 8 bases at V and 5 bases at J, with 16 bases between the two ends. The germline CDR1 and CDR2 sequences are MDHEN and SYDVKM. The CDR3 spells CASRQTRADNEQFF. In DNA, the CDR3 is TGTGCCAGCCGTCAGACTAGAGCGGACAATGAGCAGTTCTTC.

The chain recombines TRBV2 with TRBJ2-1; TRBD1 might be the D (6 bases). The CDR3 is made up of 14 amino acids. Trimming removed 5 bases at V and 3 bases at J, with 11 bases between. The V gene's germline CDR1 is SNHLY and CDR2 FYNNEI. CDR3 in amino acids: CASSTGWGYNEQFF. CDR3 DNA: TGTGCCAGCAGTACAGGGTGGGGCTACAATGAGCAGTTCTTC.

This chain links TRBV4-2 with TRBJ2-4, with 9 bases lining up with TRBD2. The CDR3 contains 17 residues. Per germline, CDR1 LGHNA and CDR2 YNFKEQ. V lost 4 bases, J lost 2 bases, and 9 bases stayed unmatched. CDR3 bases: TGTGCCAGCAGCCCCCTTAGCGGGAGCAATCCCAAAAACATTCAGTACTTC. This translates into CASSPLSGSNPKNIQYF.